What follows are 26 T cell receptor beta chains derived from one specimen sequenced in a study of cytomegalovirus exposure and HLA in healthy donors. The PCR had 60 Vbeta and 13 Jbeta primers. Some clones are missing from TCRdb's copy, which holds only in-frame ones; the method was immunoSEQ multiplex PCR. Among under 250,000 clones listed, 85% to 90% were seen once. Material for sequencing was PBMCs. The source is a human donor in good health.

This chain uses TRBV18 with TRBJ2-7; 10 bases agree with TRBD1. The length of the CDR3 is 16 residues. Germline assignment: CDR1 KGHSH and CDR2 LQKENI. J gave up 0 bases and V 2 bases, and 4 bases lay outside the gene matches. CDR3: CASSPRGQGFSYEQYF. CDR3 nucleotide sequence: TGTGCCAGCTCACCAAGGGGACAGGGGTTCTCCTACGAGCAGTACTTC.

J is TRBJ1-2 and V is TRBV10-2; tentatively, D is TRBD1 (6 bases). The germline CDR1 and CDR2 sequences are WSHSY and SAAADI. CDR3 length: 15 amino acids. Trimming shortened V by 2 bases and J by 4 bases, and 14 bases separated the two germline ends. CDR3 amino acids: CASSEPGQFSYGYTF. The CDR3 DNA reads as TGCGCCAGCAGTGAGCCCGGACAGTTTTCCTATGGCTACACCTTC.

This chain uses TRBV5-1 with TRBJ2-2; 9 bases fit TRBD2. The germline V gene has CDR1 SGHRS and CDR2 YFSETQ. This CDR3 comprises 17 residues. The V segment lost 2 bases and the J segment 3 bases; nucleotides outside the gene matches: 8. CDR3 in amino acids: CASSFRGGRADTGELFF. CDR3 DNA: TGCGCCAGCAGCTTTAGGGGCGGGAGGGCCGACACCGGGGAGCTGTTTTTT.

This clone was seen only a few times. The junction and the germline gene differ at one end; a read error may be behind it. This CDR3 is also generated by other DNA sequences in the sample. The rearrangement joins TRBV30 to TRBJ1-5; no definite D call. Germline CDR1 GTSNPN, CDR2 SVGIG (reference sequence). The length of the CDR3 is 16 residues. The CDR3 loop is CAWMLPPRPMNRPQHF. DNA for the CDR3: TGTGCCTGGATGCTACCCCCGCGGCCGATGAATCGGCCCCAGCATTTT.

This sequence joins TRBV5-1 and TRBJ2-1; TRBD2 agrees at 7 bases. V gave up 1 base and J gave up 8 bases; unmatched junction bases: 6. The CDR3 loop spans 14 amino acids. CDR1 and CDR2 (germline): SGHRS, YFSETQ. The CDR3 sequence: CASSLSASGHEQFF. The CDR3, as DNA: TGCGCCAGCAGCTTGTCGGCTAGCGGCCATGAGCAGTTCTTC.

The CDR3 spells CASSIDSRYEQYF. CDR3 coding DNA: TGTGCCAGTAGTATAGATTCCCGGTACGAGCAGTACTTC. This chain uses TRBV19 with TRBJ2-7; D is ambiguous. CDR3 length: 13 residues. V lost 0 bases and J lost 4, with 7 bases in between. From germline, CDR1 is LNHDA and CDR2 SQIVND (reference sequence).

This clone showed up just a few times. The chain couples TRBV18 to TRBJ2-7; 11 bases are shared with TRBD2. The CDR3 length is 18 residues. CDR1 and CDR2 from the germline V gene are KGHSH and LQKENI. Germline trimming cut 6 bases from V and 0 bases from J; bases unmatched to any gene: 13. This chain's CDR3 is CASSPTSGSGSASYEQYF. The CDR3 nucleotides read TGTGCCAGCTCTCCAACTAGCGGGAGTGGGTCCGCCTCCTACGAGCAGTACTTC.

This clone was recorded only once. The chain carries TRBV7-2 and TRBJ2-1; D is perhaps TRBD2 (5 bases). Germline V gives CDR1 SGHTA, CDR2 FQGNSA. The CDR3 is 14 residues long. The V and J ends lost 2 bases and 6 bases respectively, with 11 bases between them. The CDR3 DNA reads TGTGCCAGCAGCTTAAATACGGGATCCAATGAGCAGTTCTTC. It codes for CASSLNTGSNEQFF.

This chain connects TRBV7-2 to TRBJ2-2; D ambiguous. V lost 1 base and J lost 0, with 9 bases in between. There are 16 residues in the CDR3. Germline CDR1 reads SGHTA; CDR2 reads FQGNSA. CDR3: CASSLVWLANTGELFF. As DNA, the CDR3 is TGTGCCAGCAGCTTAGTATGGCTAGCGAACACCGGGGAGCTGTTTTTT.

J is TRBJ2-3 and V is TRBV10-3; possible D gene TRBD1, 5 bases. V was trimmed by 7 bases and J by 7 bases, leaving 9 bases between them. CDR1 is ENHRY, CDR2 SYGVKD, per germline. The CDR3 has 11 residues. This CDR3 is CAIIQEYTQYF. The DNA of the CDR3 is TGTGCCATCATACAGGAGTATACGCAGTATTTT.

This rearrangement joins TRBV9 to TRBJ2-1; TRBD2 matches 13 bases. Germline V gives CDR1 SGDLS, CDR2 YYNGEE. The CDR3 extends over 15 amino acids. V lost 4 bases to trimming and J lost 6 bases; unmatched junction nucleotides: 4. The CDR3 nucleotides read TGTGCCAGCAGCCCGCGGACTAGCGGGGGCAATGAGCAGTTCTTC. Translating it yields CASSPRTSGGNEQFF.

This clone showed up just once. The V gene is TRBV10-1, the J gene TRBJ2-3; 8 bases are a match to TRBD2. V trimming: 6 bases; J trimming: 4 bases; junction bases outside the gene matches: 9. The CDR3 contains 15 residues. Germline V gene sequence: CDR1 WNHNN, CDR2 SYGVQD (reference sequence). The CDR3 DNA is TGCGCCAGCAGCGCCGGGACTAGTGTGGCAGATACGCAGTATTTT. Protein product: CASSAGTSVADTQYF.

V gene TRBV9 combines with J gene TRBJ2-3, with 7 nucleotides matching TRBD1. V lost 3 bases to trimming and J lost 2 bases; unmatched junction nucleotides: 3. In germline, CDR1 is SGDLS, CDR2 YYNGEE. CDR3 length: 14 amino acids. The chain's CDR3 is CASSEGADTDTQYF. CDR3 bases: TGTGCCAGCAGCGAGGGGGCAGACACAGATACGCAGTATTTT.

The rearrangement joins TRBV5-1 to TRBJ2-7; TRBD1 matches at 12 bases. V shed 0 bases, J shed 5 bases, and the junction held 6 bases outside the gene matches. Germline V gene lookup returns CDR1 SGHRS and CDR2 YFSETQ. CDR3 length: 16 residues. The DNA for the CDR3 is TGCGCCAGCAGCTTGGAGGGGACAGGGGGCATCGACGAGCAGTACTTC. It specifies CASSLEGTGGIDEQYF. The entire variable domain, with the rest obtained from reference TRBV5-1 and TRBJ2-7, is as follows: KAGVTQTPRYLIKTRGQQVTLSCSPISGHRSVSWYQQTPGQGLQFLFEYFSETQRNKGNFPGRFSGRQFSNSRSEMNVSTLELGDSALYLCASSLEGTGGIDEQYFGPGTRLTVT.

J is TRBJ2-1 and V is TRBV29-1; TRBD2 agrees at 10 bases. The CDR3 has 12 amino acids. Per the germline V gene, CDR1 is SQVTM and CDR2 is ANQGSEA. Losses at the gene ends were 6 bases for V and 8 bases for J; bases not matched to a gene: 4. In DNA form, the CDR3 reads TGCAGCGTAGCGGGAGGGATAGATGAGCAGTTCTTC. Translated, it gives CSVAGGIDEQFF.

This chain joins TRBV28 and TRBJ1-2; no definite D call. Deletions cut 7 bases from V and 2 bases from J, with 14 bases between. The CDR3 consists of 14 residues. Germline V gene data show CDR1 as MDHEN and CDR2 as SYDVKM. CDR3 region: CASTPPGANYGYTF. As DNA, the CDR3 is TGTGCCAGCACCCCTCCGGGAGCAAACTATGGCTACACCTTC.

The chain combines TRBV7-2 with TRBJ2-1; the D is unclear. CDR1 and CDR2 (germline): SGHTA, FQGNSA. CDR3 length: 11 amino acids. V was shortened by 4 bases and J by 8 bases, with 6 bases between the two germline ends. The CDR3 DNA reads TGTGCCAGCAGCTACTATCATGAGCAGTTCTTC. Encoded protein: CASSYYHEQFF.

The chain combines TRBV7-2 with TRBJ1-1; D remains unclear. Germline V CDR1 and CDR2: SGHTA, FQGNSA. Trimming pared 2 bases from V and 6 bases from J, leaving 10 bases between. CDR3 size: 13 residues. The CDR3 sequence is CASSLWLESEAFF. The CDR3 DNA reads TGTGCCAGCAGCTTATGGCTAGAGTCTGAAGCTTTCTTT.

The chain joins TRBV4-3 to TRBJ2-1; weak D call: TRBD2 (6 bases). This CDR3 region has 15 residues. Trimming cost V 0 bases and J 3 bases, with 9 bases left between them. Germline assignment: CDR1 LGHNA and CDR2 YSLEER. This CDR3 is CASSQDWRDYNEQFF. The CDR3 nucleotides read TGCGCCAGCAGCCAAGATTGGAGGGACTACAATGAGCAGTTCTTC.

Comments on this clone: The sample holds other DNA sequences that translate to the same CDR3. This sequence joins TRBV9 and TRBJ2-3, with TRBD2 matching 9 bases. This CDR3 contains 15 residues. The V and J ends lost 2 bases and 1 base, in that order; junction bases with no gene match: 2. CDR1 SGDLS and CDR2 YYNGEE come from the germline V gene. The CDR3 region has the DNA TGTGCCAGCAGCGTTAGCGGGAGAGGCACAGATACGCAGTATTTT. Translation gives CASSVSGRGTDTQYF.

This clone has more than one count but fewer than ten. This chain links TRBV27 with TRBJ1-5; D not certain. There are 15 residues in the CDR3. V was shortened by 7 bases and J by 3 bases, with 16 bases between the two germline ends. Germline V lookup: CDR1 MNHEY, CDR2 SMNVEV (reference sequence). The CDR3 DNA follows: TGTGCCAGCACGCCCTTCCCCGGGATCAATCAGCCCCAGCATTTT. The encoded protein is CASTPFPGINQPQHF.

J is TRBJ2-5 and V is TRBV11-2; D is possibly TRBD2 (6 bases). Trimming took off 1 base at V and 2 bases at J, with 17 bases between the two ends. Germline V lookup: CDR1 SGHAT, CDR2 FQNNGV. The CDR3 contains 17 residues. Written as DNA, the CDR3 is TGTGCCAGCAGCTTAGCCTCCCGACTAGTGGGGCAAGAGACCCAGTACTTC. This translates into CASSLASRLVGQETQYF.

This clone was observed a single time. The chain joins TRBV6-5 to TRBJ1-2; maybe TRBD1 (5 bases). Germline V lookup: CDR1 MNHEY, CDR2 SVGAGI. V was pared by 1 base and J by 3 bases, with 9 bases between. The CDR3 contains 14 residues. The DNA for the CDR3 is TGTGCCAGCAGTTACTTTAGGGGCCACTATGGCTACACCTTC. Amino acids: CASSYFRGHYGYTF.

Points on this clone: The same CDR3 also results from other DNA sequences found in this sample. The chain links TRBV7-3 to TRBJ2-2; 8 nucleotides align to TRBD1. The V segment lost 5 bases and the J segment 4 bases; nucleotides outside the gene matches: 3. The CDR3 loop spans 14 amino acids. CDR1 is SGHTA and CDR2 is FQGTGA in the germline V gene. The CDR3 sequence: CASSPGQVTGELFF. For the CDR3, the DNA is TGTGCCAGCAGCCCGGGACAGGTCACCGGGGAGCTGTTTTTT.

CDR3 nucleotides: TGTGCCAGCTCACCCAGCTTAGCGGGAGACTACAATGAGCAGTTCTTC. Translation gives CASSPSLAGDYNEQFF. The V gene is TRBV18, the J gene TRBJ2-1; 9 bases line up with TRBD2. CDR3 length equals 16 residues. After removal of 3 bases from V and 3 bases from J, the junction contained 6 bases not matched to a gene. In germline, CDR1 is KGHSH, CDR2 LQKENI. Drawing the rest from reference TRBV18 and TRBJ2-1, the complete variable domain is NAGVMQNPRHLVRRRGQEARLRCSPMKGHSHVYWYRQLPEEGLKFMVYLQKENIIDESGMPKERFSAEFPKEGPSILRIQQVVRGDSAAYFCASSPSLAGDYNEQFFGPGTRLTVL.

This chain links TRBV29-1 with TRBJ2-1; D uncertain. Germline values: CDR1 SQVTM, CDR2 ANQGSEA. Between the trimmed V and J ends, which lost 6 bases and 10 bases, there was a span of 10 bases. This CDR3 has 10 residues. In DNA, the CDR3 is TGCAGCGTACTGTGGGCAGAGCAGTTCTTC. Protein: CSVLWAEQFF.